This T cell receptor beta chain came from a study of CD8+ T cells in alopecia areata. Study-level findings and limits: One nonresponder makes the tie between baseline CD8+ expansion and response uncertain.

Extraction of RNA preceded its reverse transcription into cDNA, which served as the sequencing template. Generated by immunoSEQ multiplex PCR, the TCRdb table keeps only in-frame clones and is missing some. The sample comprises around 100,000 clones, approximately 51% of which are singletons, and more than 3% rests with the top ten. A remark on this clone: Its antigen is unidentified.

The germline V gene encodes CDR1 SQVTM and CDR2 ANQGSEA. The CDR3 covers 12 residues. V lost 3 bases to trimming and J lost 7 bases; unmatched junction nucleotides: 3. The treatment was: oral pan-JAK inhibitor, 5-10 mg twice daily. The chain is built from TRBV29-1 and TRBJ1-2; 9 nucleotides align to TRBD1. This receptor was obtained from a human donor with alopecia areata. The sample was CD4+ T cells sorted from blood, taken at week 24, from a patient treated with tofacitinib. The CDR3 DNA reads TGCAGCGTTGAGGACAGGGGTGGTGGCTACACCTTC. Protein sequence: CSVEDRGGGYTF.